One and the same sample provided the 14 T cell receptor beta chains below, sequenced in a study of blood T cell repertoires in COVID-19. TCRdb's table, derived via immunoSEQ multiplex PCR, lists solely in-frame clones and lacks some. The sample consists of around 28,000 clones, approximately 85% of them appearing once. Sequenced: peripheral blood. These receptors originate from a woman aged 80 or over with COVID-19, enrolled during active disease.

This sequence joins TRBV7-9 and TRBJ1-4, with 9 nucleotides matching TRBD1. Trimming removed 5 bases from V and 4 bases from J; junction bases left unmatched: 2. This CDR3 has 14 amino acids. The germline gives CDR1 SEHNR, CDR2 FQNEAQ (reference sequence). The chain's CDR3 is CASSGDRVNEKLFF. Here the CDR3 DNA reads TGTGCCAGCAGCGGGGACAGGGTTAATGAAAAACTGTTTTTT. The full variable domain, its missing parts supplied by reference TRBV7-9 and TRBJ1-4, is DTGVSQNPRHKITKRGQNVTFRCDPISEHNRLYWYRQTLGQGPEFLTYFQNEAQLEKSRLLSDRFSAERPKGSFSTLEIQRTEQGDSAMYLCASSGDRVNEKLFFGSGTQLSVL.

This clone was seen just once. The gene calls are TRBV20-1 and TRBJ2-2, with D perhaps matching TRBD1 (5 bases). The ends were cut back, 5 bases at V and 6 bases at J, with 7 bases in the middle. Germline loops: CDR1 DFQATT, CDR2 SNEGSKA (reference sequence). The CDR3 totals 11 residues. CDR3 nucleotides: TGCAGTGCTGAAGGGGCCGGGGAGCTGTTTTTT. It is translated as CSAEGAGELFF.

The CDR3 DNA reads as TGTGCCACTCTGAGTGATACGCAGTATTTT. Residues: CATLSDTQYF. The chain joins TRBV7-9 to TRBJ2-3; D is ambiguous. Germline V gives CDR1 SEHNR, CDR2 FQNEAQ (reference sequence). Trimming shortened V by 10 bases and J by 6 bases, and 8 bases separated the two germline ends. The CDR3 sequence is 10 residues long.

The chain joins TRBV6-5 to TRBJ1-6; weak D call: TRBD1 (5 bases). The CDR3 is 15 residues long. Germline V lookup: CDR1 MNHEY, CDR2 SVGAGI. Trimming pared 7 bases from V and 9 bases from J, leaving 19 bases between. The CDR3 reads CASIDTARDFSPLHF. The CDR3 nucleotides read TGTGCCAGCATCGACACCGCCAGGGATTTTTCACCCCTCCACTTT.

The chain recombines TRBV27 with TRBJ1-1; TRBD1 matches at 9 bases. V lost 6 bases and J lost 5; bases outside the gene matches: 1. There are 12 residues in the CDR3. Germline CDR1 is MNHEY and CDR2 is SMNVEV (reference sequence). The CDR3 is CASRDRGTEAFF. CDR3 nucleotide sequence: TGTGCCAGCAGGGACAGGGGAACTGAAGCTTTCTTT.

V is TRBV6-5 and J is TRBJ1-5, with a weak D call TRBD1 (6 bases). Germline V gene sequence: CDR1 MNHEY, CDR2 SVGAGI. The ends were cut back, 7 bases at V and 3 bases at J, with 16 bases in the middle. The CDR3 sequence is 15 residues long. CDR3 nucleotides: TGTGCCAGCACTCTTGGGGGGGCGGACAATCAGCCCCAGCATTTT. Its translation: CASTLGGADNQPQHF.

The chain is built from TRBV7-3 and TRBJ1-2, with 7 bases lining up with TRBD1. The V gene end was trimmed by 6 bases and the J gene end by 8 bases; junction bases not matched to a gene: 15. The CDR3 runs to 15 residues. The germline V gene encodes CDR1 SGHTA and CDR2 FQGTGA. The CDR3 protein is CASSPGGDSPGGYTF. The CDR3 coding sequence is TGTGCCAGCAGTCCAGGGGGTGACTCTCCTGGAGGCTACACCTTC. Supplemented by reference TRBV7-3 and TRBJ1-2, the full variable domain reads GAGVSQTPSNKVTEKGKYVELRCDPISGHTALYWYRQSLGQGPEFLIYFQGTGAADDSGLPNDRFFAVRPEGSVSTLKIQRTERGDSAVYLCASSPGGDSPGGYTFGSGTRLTVV.

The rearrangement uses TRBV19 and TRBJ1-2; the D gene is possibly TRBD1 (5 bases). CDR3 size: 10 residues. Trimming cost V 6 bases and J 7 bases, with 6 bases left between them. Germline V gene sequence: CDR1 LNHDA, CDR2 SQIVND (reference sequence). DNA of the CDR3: TGTGCCAGTAGACAGGCTGGCTACACCTTC. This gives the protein CASRQAGYTF. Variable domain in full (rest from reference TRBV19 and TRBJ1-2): DGGITQSPKYLFRKEGQNVTLSCEQNLNHDAMYWYRQDPGQGLRLIYYSQIVNDFQKGDIAEGYSVSREKKESFPLTVTSAQKNPTAFYLCASRQAGYTFGSGTRLTVV.

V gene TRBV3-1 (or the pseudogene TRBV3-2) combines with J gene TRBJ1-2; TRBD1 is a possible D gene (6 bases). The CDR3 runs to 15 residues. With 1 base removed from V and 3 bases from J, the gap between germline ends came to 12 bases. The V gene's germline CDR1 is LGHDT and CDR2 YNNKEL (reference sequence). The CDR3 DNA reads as TGTGCCAGCAGCCAAGGACCGGACAGACACTATGGCTACACCTTC. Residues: CASSQGPDRHYGYTF.

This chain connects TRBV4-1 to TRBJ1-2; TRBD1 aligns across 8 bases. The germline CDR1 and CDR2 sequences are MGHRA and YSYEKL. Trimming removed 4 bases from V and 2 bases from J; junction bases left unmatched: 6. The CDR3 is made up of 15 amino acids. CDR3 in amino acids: CASSPGQGSNYGYTF. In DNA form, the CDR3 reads TGCGCCAGCAGCCCCGGACAGGGCAGCAACTATGGCTACACCTTC.

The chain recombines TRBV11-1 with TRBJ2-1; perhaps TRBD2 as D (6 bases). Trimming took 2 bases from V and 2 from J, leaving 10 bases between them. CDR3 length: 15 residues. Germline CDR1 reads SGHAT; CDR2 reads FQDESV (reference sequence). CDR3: CASSLSREAYNEQFF. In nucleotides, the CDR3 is TGTGCCAGCAGCTTAAGTAGGGAGGCCTACAATGAGCAGTTCTTC. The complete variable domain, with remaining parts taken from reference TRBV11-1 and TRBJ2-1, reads EAEVAQSPRYKITEKSQAVAFWCDPISGHATLYWYRQILGQGPELLVQFQDESVVDDSQLPKDRFSAERLKGVDSTLKIQPAELGDSAMYLCASSLSREAYNEQFFGPGTRLTVL.

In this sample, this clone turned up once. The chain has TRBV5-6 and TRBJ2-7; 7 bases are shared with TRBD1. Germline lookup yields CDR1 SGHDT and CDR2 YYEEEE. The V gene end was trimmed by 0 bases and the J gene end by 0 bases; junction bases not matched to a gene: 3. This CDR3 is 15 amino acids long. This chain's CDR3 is CASSLDPGGSYEQYF. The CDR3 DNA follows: TGTGCCAGCAGCTTGGACCCAGGGGGCTCCTACGAGCAGTACTTC.

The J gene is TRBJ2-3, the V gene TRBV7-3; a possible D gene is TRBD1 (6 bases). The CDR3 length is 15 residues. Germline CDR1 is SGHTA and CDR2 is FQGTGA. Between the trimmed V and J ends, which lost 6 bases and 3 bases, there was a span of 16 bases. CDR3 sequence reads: CASRPGQGKTDTQYF. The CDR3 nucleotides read TGTGCCAGCAGACCGGGGCAGGGGAAGACAGATACGCAGTATTTT.

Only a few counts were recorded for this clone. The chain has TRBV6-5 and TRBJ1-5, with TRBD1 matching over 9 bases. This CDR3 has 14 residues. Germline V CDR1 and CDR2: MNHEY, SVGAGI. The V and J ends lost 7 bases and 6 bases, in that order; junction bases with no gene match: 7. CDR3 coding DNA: TGTGCCAGCAAACTAGGACAGGGGAGTCAGCCCCAGCATTTT. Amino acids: CASKLGQGSQPQHF.